This T cell receptor beta chain was retrieved from a study of cytomegalovirus exposure and HLA in healthy donors. General study results and limits: Highly shared variants forming one cluster were likely a sequencing artifact.

It was with 60 Vbeta and 13 Jbeta primers that the PCR ran. Assay: immunoSEQ multiplex PCR; the TCRdb copy retains only in-frame clones and omits some. This sample yields roughly 130,000 clones, of which roughly 63% are seen a single time; 1.6% belongs to the top ten. The CDR3 sequence is 14 residues long. Germline V gene sequence: CDR1 LNHDA, CDR2 SQIVND (reference sequence). Trimming removed 7 bases at V and 4 bases at J, with 13 bases between. A word on this clone: Its antigen is undetermined.

The TCR was taken from a man aged 30-40 years in good health and CMV-seropositive. This chain uses TRBV19 with TRBJ2-2, with D uncertain. Sequencing input: PBMCs. The CDR3 spells CASTYRASTGELFF. The DNA for the CDR3 is TGTGCCAGTACCTATCGAGCTAGCACCGGGGAGCTGTTTTTT. Using reference TRBV19 and TRBJ2-2 for the parts outside the CDR3, the full variable domain is DGGITQSPKYLFRKEGQNVTLSCEQNLNHDAMYWYRQDPGQGLRLIYYSQIVNDFQKGDIAEGYSVSREKKESFPLTVTSAQKNPTAFYLCASTYRASTGELFFGEGSRLTVL.